The clone carrying this TCR beta chain was seen at least ten times. No antigen is known for it. CDR1 and CDR2 (germline): LNHDA, SQIVND (reference sequence). This CDR3 contains 13 residues. V lost 3 bases and J lost 3, with 7 bases in between. This specimen comes from a study of T cell repertoires in cytomegalovirus infection. The study, taken as a whole, reports: Cumulative frequency of public TCR beta families picked out carriers of CMV plus the relevant HLA.

TCRdb passed the reads through MiXCR, listing each CDR3 protein once. This table has hundreds of thousands of distinct CDR3 sequences, around 32% appearing once. The chain is built from TRBV19 and TRBJ2-3; maybe TRBD1 (5 bases). Specimen: cultured PBMCs, collected from culture after CMV antigen stimulation. The sequence was collected from a human donor in good health (CMV status not recorded). Some clones in this sample may be carry-over from other donors' samples. CDR3 in DNA: TGTGCCAGTAGTATCCCAGGGACAGATACGCAGTATTTT. This gives the protein CASSIPGTDTQYF.